What follows describes a single T cell receptor (beta chain). Its binding antigen is unknown. Base quality data are lacking; no much larger clone is found one base away. The entry originates in a study of blood T cell repertoires in COVID-19 (dated by TCRdb to 2018 to 2021). For the wider study: Collaborator samples came from the United States, Italy and Spain and covered acute and convalescent phases of COVID-19. Deeply sampled blood TCRbeta repertoires from subjects exposed to, actively infected with, or recovered from COVID-19 were included in the dataset. Sample metadata almost always included a de-identified subject ID, COVID-19 status, age in years and sex. The material from the prospective study consisted of cDNA or gDNA derived from T cells, B-cell-depleted T cells, or PBMCs. The repertoires were released in a freely available public database meant as a resource for research on the immune response to SARS-CoV-2. Where HLA class I and class II types were available, the types were taken from metadata supplied by the sample provider, not from assay-based typing. The samples were drawn from the first 160 participants of the ongoing ImmuneRACE study and from 1,254 subjects provided by 6 global collaborators. The full study reports these points: How much clinical and demographic metadata was included differed by source and by participant, and the metadata was provided uncurated.

The immunoSEQ Assay, a bias-controlled multiplex PCR, was used to amplify TCRbeta CDR3 regions from genomic DNA. On the authors' methods: The number of nucleated cells in each sample was estimated by amplification of reference gene primers within the assay. To quantify the absolute abundance of each unique TCRbeta CDR3 rearrangement, sequence reads were collapsed and filtered. Productive Simpson clonality was computed per sample as the square root of Simpson's diversity index over productive rearrangements. The table comes from immuneACCESS by way of TCRdb, which keeps in-frame sequences with V and J called. Part of the clones is missing from these tables; in studies checked, under half for an unresolved V gene and the rest for unknown reasons. The DNA was the basis for D and trimming; V, J and clone size are from that table. The sample data list more than 250,000 clones, and 70% to 90% of these were observed just once. The top ten clones comprise around 2.1% of the sample.

Enrolling through a virtual design, the prospective study's participants ranged in age from roughly 18 to 95 years and lived across 24 United States geographic areas. In the prospective study, participants were assigned to cohorts based on the clinical history participants reported in a screening survey and a study questionnaire. For ImmuneRACE Cohort 3, a participant was defined as recovered based on two consecutive negative NP/OP PCR tests, clearance by a healthcare professional, or resolution of symptoms. In the prospective study, whole blood, serum and a nasopharyngeal or oropharyngeal swab were collected from each participant by mobile phlebotomists. Over a roughly two-month period, participants in the prospective study had the option of providing additional blood draws and questionnaires. Before DNA extraction, prospective study blood samples were shipped either frozen or at room temperature.

The junction shows trimming of 2 bases on V and 3 bases on J, plus 12 bases between the germline ends. The cysteine opens and the phenylalanine closes a CDR3 of 14 amino acids. Here the CDR3 DNA is all that survives: 42 bases in frame from base 1. CDR1 and CDR2, per the germline V gene, are SGHRS and YFSETQ. Sequencing was performed on PBMCs or T cells enriched from blood (not recorded which). The chain couples TRBV5-1 to TRBJ2-7; the D region possibly corresponds to TRBD2 (6 bases align). The clonotype comes from a man younger than 45 who had recovered from COVID-19. The CDR3 sequence is CASSLWGVRYEQYF. The nucleotides are TGCGCCAGCAGCTTATGGGGGGTCCGCTACGAGCAGTACTTC.